The clone carrying this T cell receptor beta chain was seen repeatedly, ten times or more. CDR3 length: 15 residues. Looked up from germline, CDR1 is SGHTA and CDR2 is FQGTGA. V gave up 1 base and J gave up 5 bases, with 13 bases separating them. Method: immunoSEQ multiplex PCR; TCRdb's copy keeps in-frame clones and lacks some. This table holds roughly 190,000 clones, roughly 87% found once. The sample comes from a study of blood T cell repertoires in COVID-19. The sequencing input was peripheral blood. This clonotype originated in a woman in her sixties or seventies with COVID-19, enrolled during active disease. The rearrangement links TRBV7-3 to TRBJ2-3; D is unresolved. As DNA, the CDR3 is TGTGCCAGCAGCTTAAGCATAACGATCGGAGATACGCAGTATTTT. Translation gives CASSLSITIGDTQYF.